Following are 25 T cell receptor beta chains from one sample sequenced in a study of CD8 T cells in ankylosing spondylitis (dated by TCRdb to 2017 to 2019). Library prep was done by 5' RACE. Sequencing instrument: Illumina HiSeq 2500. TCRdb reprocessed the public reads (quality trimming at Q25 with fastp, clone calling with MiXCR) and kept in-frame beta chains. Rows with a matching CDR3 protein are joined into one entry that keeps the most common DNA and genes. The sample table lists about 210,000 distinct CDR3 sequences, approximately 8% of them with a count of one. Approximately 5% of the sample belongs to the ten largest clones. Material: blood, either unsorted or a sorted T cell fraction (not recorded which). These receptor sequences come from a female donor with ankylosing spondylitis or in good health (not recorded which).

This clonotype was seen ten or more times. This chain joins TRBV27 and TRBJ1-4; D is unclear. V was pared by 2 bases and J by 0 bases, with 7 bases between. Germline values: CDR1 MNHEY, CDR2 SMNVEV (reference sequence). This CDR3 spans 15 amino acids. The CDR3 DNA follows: TGTGCCAGCAGTTTAGCGCGTACAACTAATGAAAAACTGTTTTTT. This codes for CASSLARTTNEKLFF.

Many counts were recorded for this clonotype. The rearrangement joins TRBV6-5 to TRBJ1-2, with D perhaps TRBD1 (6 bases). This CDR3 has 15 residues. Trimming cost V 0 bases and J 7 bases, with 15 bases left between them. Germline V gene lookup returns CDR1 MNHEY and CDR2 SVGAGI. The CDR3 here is CASSYSTGTVGGYTF. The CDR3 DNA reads TGTGCCAGCAGTTACTCCACAGGGACGGTGGGTGGCTACACCTTC.

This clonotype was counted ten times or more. The CDR3, as DNA: TGCGCCAGCAGCCAAGAGGAGGGGAGGGAGACCCAGTACTTC. It codes for CASSQEEGRETQYF. The chain carries TRBV4-3 and TRBJ2-5; D possibly corresponds to TRBD2 (6 bases). The CDR3 contains 14 residues. Germline CDR1 LGHNA, CDR2 YSLEER. The V and J ends lost 0 bases and 5 bases respectively, with 10 bases between them.

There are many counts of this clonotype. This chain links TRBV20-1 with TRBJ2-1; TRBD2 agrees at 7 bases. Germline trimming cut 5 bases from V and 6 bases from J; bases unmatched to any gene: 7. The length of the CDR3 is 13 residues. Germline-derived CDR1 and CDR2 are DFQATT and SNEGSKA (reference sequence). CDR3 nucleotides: TGCAGTGCTCCGGGCGGGGAGGGCAATGAGCAGTTCTTC. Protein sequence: CSAPGGEGNEQFF.

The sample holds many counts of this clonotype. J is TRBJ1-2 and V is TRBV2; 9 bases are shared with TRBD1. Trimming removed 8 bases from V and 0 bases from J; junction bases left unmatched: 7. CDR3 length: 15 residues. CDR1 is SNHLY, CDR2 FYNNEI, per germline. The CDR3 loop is CASPPQGAANYGYTF. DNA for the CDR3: TGTGCCAGCCCCCCACAGGGGGCGGCTAACTATGGCTACACCTTC.

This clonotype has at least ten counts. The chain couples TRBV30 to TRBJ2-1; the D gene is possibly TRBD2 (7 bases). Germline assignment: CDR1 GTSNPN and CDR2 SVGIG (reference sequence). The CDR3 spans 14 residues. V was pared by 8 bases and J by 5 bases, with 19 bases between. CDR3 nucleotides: TGTGCCCGGGGGGCCAGCGACTCTAACAATGAGCAGTTCTTC. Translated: CARGASDSNNEQFF.

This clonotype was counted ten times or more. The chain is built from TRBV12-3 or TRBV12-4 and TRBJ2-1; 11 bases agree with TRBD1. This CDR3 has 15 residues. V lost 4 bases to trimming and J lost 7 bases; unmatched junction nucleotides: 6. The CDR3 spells CASSSTGQGANEQFF. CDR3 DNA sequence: TGTGCCAGCAGTTCCACTGGACAGGGGGCAAATGAGCAGTTCTTC.

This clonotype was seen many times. CDR3 in amino acids: CSVRLARTGELFF. In DNA, the CDR3 is TGCAGCGTCAGACTAGCTCGCACCGGGGAGCTGTTTTTT. The chain has TRBV29-1 and TRBJ2-2, with 7 bases fitting TRBD2. This CDR3 is 13 amino acids long. The junction had 5 bases not matched to a gene; V was cut back by 6 bases and J by 4 bases. From germline, CDR1 is SQVTM and CDR2 ANQGSEA.

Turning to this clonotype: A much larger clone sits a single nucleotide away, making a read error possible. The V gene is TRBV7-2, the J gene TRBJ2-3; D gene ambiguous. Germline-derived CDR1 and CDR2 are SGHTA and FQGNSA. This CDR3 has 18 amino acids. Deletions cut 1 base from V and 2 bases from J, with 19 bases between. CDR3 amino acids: CASSLGLGGQRDTDTQYF. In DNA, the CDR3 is TGTGCCAGCAGCTTAGGGCTCGGTGGGCAGCGCGACACAGATACGCAGTATTTT.

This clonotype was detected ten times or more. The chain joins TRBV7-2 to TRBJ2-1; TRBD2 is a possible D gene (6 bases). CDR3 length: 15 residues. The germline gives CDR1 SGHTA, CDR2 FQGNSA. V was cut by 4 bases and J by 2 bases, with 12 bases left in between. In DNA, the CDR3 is TGTGCCAGCAGCTCGCTGCGGGGCACCTACAATGAGCAGTTCTTC. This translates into CASSSLRGTYNEQFF.

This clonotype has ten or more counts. The CDR3 reads CSVEDLQGGEEQFF. CDR3 coding DNA: TGCAGCGTTGAAGATCTTCAAGGAGGAGAAGAGCAGTTCTTC. The chain uses TRBV29-1 and TRBJ2-1; possible D gene TRBD2, 5 bases. The V and J ends lost 0 bases and 10 bases respectively, with 16 bases between them. The CDR3 length is 14 residues. CDR1 is SQVTM and CDR2 is ANQGSEA in the germline V gene.

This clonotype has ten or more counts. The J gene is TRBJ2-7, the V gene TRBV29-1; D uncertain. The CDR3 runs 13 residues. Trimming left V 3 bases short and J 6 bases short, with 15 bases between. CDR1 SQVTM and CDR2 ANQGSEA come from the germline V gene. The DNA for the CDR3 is TGCAGCGTTGAGCCTACCCCTTGGGGCGAGCAGTACTTC. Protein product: CSVEPTPWGEQYF.

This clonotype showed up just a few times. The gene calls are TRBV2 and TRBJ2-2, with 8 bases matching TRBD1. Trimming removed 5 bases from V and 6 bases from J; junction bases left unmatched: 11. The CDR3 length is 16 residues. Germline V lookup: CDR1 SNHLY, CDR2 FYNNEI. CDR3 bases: TGTGCCAGCAGTACGCCGGGACAGGACCCCCCCGGGGAGCTGTTTTTT. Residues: CASSTPGQDPPGELFF.

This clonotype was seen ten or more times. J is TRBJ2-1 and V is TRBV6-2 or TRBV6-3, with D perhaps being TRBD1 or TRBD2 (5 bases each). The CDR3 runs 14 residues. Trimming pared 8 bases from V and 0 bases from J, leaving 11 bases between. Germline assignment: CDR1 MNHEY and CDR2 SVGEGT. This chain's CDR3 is CASRGESSYNEQFF. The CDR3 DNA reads TGTGCCAGCCGAGGGGAGAGCTCCTACAATGAGCAGTTCTTC.

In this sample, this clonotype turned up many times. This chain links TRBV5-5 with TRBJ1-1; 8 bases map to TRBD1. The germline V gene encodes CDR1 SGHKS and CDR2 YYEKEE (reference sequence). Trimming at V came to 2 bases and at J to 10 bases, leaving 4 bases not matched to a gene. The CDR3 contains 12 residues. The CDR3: CASSFQGASAFF. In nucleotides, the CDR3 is TGTGCCAGCAGCTTCCAGGGGGCCTCAGCTTTCTTT.

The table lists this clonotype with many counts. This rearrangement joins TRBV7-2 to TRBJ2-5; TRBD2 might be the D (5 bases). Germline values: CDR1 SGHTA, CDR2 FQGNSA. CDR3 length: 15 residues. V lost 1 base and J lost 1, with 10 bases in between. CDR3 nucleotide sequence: TGTGCCAGCAGCTTAGGTTCGGGATTCCAAGAGACCCAGTACTTC. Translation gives CASSLGSGFQETQYF.

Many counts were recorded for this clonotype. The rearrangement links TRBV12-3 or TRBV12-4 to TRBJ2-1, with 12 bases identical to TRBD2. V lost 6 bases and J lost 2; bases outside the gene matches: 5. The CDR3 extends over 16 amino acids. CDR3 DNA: TGTGCCAGCAGCCCTAGCGGGAGGGGCCCCTACAATGAGCAGTTCTTC. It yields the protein CASSPSGRGPYNEQFF.

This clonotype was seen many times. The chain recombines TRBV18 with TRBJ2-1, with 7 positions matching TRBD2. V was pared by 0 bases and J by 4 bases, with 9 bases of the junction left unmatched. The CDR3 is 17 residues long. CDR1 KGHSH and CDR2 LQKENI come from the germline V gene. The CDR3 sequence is CASSPPGRLAAYNEQFF. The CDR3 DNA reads TGTGCCAGCTCACCACCGGGACGTCTAGCGGCTTACAATGAGCAGTTCTTC.

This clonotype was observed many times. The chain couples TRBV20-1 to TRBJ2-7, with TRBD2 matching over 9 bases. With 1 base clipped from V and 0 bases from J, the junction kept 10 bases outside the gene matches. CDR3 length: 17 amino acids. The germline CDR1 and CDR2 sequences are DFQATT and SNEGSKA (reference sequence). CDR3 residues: CSARVGAGGPLSYEQYF. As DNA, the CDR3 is TGCAGTGCTAGAGTTGGAGCGGGAGGACCTCTCTCCTACGAGCAGTACTTC.

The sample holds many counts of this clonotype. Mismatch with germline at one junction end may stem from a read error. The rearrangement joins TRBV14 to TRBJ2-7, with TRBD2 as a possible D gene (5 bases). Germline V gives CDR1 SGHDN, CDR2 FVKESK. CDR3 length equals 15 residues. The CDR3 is CASSPPPGSSSEQYF. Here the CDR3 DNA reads TGTGCCAGCAGCCCACCACCGGGGTCCTCCTCCGAGCAGTACTTC.

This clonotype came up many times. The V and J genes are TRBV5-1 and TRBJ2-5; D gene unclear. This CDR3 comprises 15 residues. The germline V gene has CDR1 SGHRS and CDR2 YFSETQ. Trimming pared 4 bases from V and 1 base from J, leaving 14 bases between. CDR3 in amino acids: CASSHDGEAQETQYF. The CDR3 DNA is TGCGCCAGCAGCCATGACGGAGAAGCCCAAGAGACCCAGTACTTC.

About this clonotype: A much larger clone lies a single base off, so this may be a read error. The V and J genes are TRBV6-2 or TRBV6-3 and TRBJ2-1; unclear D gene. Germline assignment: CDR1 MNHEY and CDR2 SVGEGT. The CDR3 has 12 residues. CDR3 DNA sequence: TGTACCAGCAGCTATCAAACGGATGAGCAGTTCTTC. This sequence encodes CTSSYQTDEQFF.

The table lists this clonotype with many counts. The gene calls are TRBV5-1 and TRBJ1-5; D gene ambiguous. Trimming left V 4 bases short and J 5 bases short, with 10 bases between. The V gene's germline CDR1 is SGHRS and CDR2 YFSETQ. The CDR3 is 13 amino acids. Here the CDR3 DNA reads TGCGCCAGCAGCAAATCCCCAGATCAGCCCCAGCATTTT. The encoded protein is CASSKSPDQPQHF.

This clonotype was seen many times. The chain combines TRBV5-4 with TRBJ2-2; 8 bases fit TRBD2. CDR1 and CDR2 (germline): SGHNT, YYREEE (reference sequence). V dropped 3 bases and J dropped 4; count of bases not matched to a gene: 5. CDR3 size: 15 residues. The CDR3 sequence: CASSSWTSRTGELFF. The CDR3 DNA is TGTGCCAGCAGCTCCTGGACTAGCCGCACCGGGGAGCTGTTTTTT.

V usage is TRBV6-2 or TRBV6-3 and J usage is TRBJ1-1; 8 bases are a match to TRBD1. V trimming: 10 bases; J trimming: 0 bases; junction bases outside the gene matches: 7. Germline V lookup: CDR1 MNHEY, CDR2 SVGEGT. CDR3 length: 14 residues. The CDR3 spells CATGQGLMNTEAFF. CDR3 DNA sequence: TGTGCCACCGGACAGGGTCTCATGAACACTGAAGCTTTCTTT.